The 6 T cell receptor beta chains listed next were all sequenced from one sample in a study of T cells expressing NK-cell markers. With the 5' RACE reads reprocessed, TCRdb shows one record per CDR3 protein and no DNA. The listing contains a few hundred thousand distinct CDR3 sequences. Sequencing input: blood T cells: a sorted CD56 or NKG2C T cell subset, CD4+ or CD8+ T cells, or bulk PBMC T cells (not recorded which). These receptor sequences come from a man aged 18-75 years in good health.

The V call is TRBV6-2 or TRBV6-3, the J call TRBJ1-5; checking the TCRdb D call of TRBD1 is not possible without DNA. Per germline, CDR1 MNHEY and CDR2 SVGEGT. The CDR3 sequence is 15 residues long. This CDR3 is CASSAGFLRNQPQHF.

J is TRBJ2-7 and V is TRBV3-1. CDR1 LGHDT and CDR2 YNNKEL come from the germline V gene (reference sequence). The CDR3 runs to 13 residues. CDR3 region: CASSKVGNYEQYF.

The chain recombines TRBV3-1 with TRBJ2-3; as DNA is missing, the TRBD2 call by TCRdb cannot be tested. This CDR3 region has 16 residues. The V gene's germline CDR1 is LGHDT and CDR2 YNNKEL (reference sequence). CDR3 sequence reads: CASRRRLAGYTDTQYF.

This chain joins TRBV24-1 and TRBJ1-2. The CDR3 contains 11 residues. CDR1 is KGHDR and CDR2 is SFDVKD in the germline V gene. The CDR3 reads CATGEGYGYTF.

The rearrangement links TRBV5-1 to TRBJ1-2. CDR3 length: 16 amino acids. Germline V gene lookup returns CDR1 SGHRS and CDR2 YFSETQ. The chain's CDR3 is CASSLSFGRSTYGYTF.

The chain is built from TRBV12-3 or TRBV12-4 and TRBJ1-6; TCRdb designates TRBD1, a call that cannot be tested without DNA. The CDR3 loop spans 15 amino acids. CDR3 residues: CASSLQGYKDSPLHF.